This T cell receptor beta chain is from a study of somatic mutations in cytotoxic T cells in rheumatoid arthritis. Libraries were prepared by immunoSEQ multiplex PCR; TCRdb keeps only in-frame clonotypes and omits some of them. In the table there are about 6,700 clones, approximately 72% of which are singletons. The germline gives CDR1 SEHNR, CDR2 FQNEAQ (reference sequence). The CDR3 is 13 amino acids. Trimming cost V 5 bases and J 5 bases, with 12 bases left between them. The sequenced sample consisted of CD8+ T cells sorted from blood. The sequence derives from a woman in her sixties or seventies in good health. J is TRBJ2-5 and V is TRBV7-9; perhaps TRBD1 as D (5 bases). CDR3 nucleotide sequence: TGTGCCAGCAGCCCAGGGTTACGGGAGACCCAGTACTTC. Its translation: CASSPGLRETQYF.